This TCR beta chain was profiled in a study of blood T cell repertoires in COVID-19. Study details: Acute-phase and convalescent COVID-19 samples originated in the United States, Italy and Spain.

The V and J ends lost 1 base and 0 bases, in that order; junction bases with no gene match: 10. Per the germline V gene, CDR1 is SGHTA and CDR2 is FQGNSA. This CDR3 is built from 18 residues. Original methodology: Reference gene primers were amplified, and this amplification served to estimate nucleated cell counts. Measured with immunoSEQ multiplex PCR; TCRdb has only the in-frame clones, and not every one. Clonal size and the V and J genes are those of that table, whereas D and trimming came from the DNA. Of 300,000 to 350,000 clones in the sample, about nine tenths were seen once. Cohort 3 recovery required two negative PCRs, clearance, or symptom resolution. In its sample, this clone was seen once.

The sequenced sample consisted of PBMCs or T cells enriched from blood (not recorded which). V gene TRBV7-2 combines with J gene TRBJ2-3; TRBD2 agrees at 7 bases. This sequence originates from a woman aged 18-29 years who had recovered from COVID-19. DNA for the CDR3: TGTGCCAGCAGCTTAGACGCTAGCGGAGGACCTAGCACAGATACGCAGTATTTT. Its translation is CASSLDASGGPSTDTQYF. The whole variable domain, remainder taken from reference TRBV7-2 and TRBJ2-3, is GAGVSQSPSNKVTEKGKDVELRCDPISGHTALYWYRQSLGQGLEFLIYFQGNSAPDKSGLPSDRFSAERTGGSVSTLTIQRTQQEDSAVYLCASSLDASGGPSTDTQYFGPGTRLTVL.